Included here is one T cell receptor beta chain sequence, with context. No antigen is known for it. The sample comes from a study of T cell responses to AZD1222 COVID-19 vaccine. CDR3 size: 16 residues. V dropped 5 bases and J dropped 7; count of bases not matched to a gene: 10. In germline, CDR1 is SGHAT, CDR2 FQNNGV. Produced via immunoSEQ multiplex PCR; TCRdb's table is partial and in-frame only. The data show about 150,000 clones, with roughly 87% seen just once and around 6.3% held by the top ten. Findings and caveats of the study: The study sampled repertoires only after the peak T cell response.

This TCR was recovered from an adult who received the AZD1222 COVID-19 vaccine. V and J are TRBV11-2 and TRBJ2-5, with 13 bases identical to TRBD2. The material sequenced was peripheral blood, taken 28 days after the second AZD1222 dose. The CDR3 nucleotides are TGTGCCAGCAGCCAACGGACTAGCGGGGGTTCTGGGACCCAGTACTTC. Residues: CASSQRTSGGSGTQYF.